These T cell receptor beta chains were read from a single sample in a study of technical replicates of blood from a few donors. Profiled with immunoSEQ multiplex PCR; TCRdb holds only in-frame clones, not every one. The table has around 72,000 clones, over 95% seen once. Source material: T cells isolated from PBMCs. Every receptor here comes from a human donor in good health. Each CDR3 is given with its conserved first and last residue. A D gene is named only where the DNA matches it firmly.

CDR3aa: CAWEGQGLGGYTF
d_gene: TRBD1
len: 13
j_gene: TRBJ1-2
v_gene: TRBV30

CDR3aa: CASRITSGVTDTQYF
d_gene: TRBD2
len: 15
j_gene: TRBJ2-3
v_gene: TRBV19

CDR3aa: CASSVNEDTQYF
d_gene: NA
len: 12
j_gene: TRBJ2-3
v_gene: TRBV9

CDR3aa: CAWRVLLAGGEQFF
d_gene: TRBD2
len: 14
j_gene: TRBJ2-1
v_gene: TRBV30

CDR3aa: CASILRDYASNYGYTF
d_gene: NA
len: 16
j_gene: TRBJ1-2
v_gene: TRBV2

CDR3aa: CASSRSRDSEAFF
d_gene: NA
len: 13
j_gene: TRBJ1-1
v_gene: TRBV4-3

CDR3aa: CASRQGAGELFF
d_gene: TRBD1
len: 12
j_gene: TRBJ2-2
v_gene: TRBV9

CDR3aa: CASSLEYRANTGELFF
d_gene: NA
len: 16
j_gene: TRBJ2-2
v_gene: TRBV7-2

CDR3aa: CASEGLSDTQYF
d_gene: NA
len: 12
j_gene: TRBJ2-3
v_gene: TRBV12-5

CDR3aa: CASTTTDRANEQYF
d_gene: TRBD1
len: 14
j_gene: TRBJ2-7
v_gene: TRBV19

CDR3aa: CASSWGQGYEQYF
d_gene: TRBD1
len: 13
j_gene: TRBJ2-7
v_gene: TRBV7-9

CDR3aa: CAWSQGTLAEAFF
d_gene: NA
len: 13
j_gene: TRBJ1-1
v_gene: TRBV30

CDR3aa: CASSSTQGAAFF
d_gene: TRBD1
len: 12
j_gene: TRBJ1-1
v_gene: TRBV5-6

CDR3aa: CASSRGAGQETQYF
d_gene: TRBD2
len: 14
j_gene: TRBJ2-5
v_gene: TRBV11-2

CDR3aa: CASSGDGGGNENQPQHF
d_gene: TRBD1
len: 17
j_gene: TRBJ1-5
v_gene: TRBV7-9

CDR3aa: CASSPRTGEKVGELFF
d_gene: TRBD1
len: 16
j_gene: TRBJ2-2
v_gene: TRBV14

CDR3aa: CAIRGTSGFYNEQFF
d_gene: TRBD2
len: 15
j_gene: TRBJ2-1
v_gene: TRBV10-3

CDR3aa: CAGWDRYTGELFF
d_gene: TRBD1
len: 13
j_gene: TRBJ2-2
v_gene: TRBV2

CDR3aa: CASSVRSGNYEQYF
d_gene: NA
len: 14
j_gene: TRBJ2-7
v_gene: TRBV9

CDR3aa: CASSPGTGGIDEQYF
d_gene: TRBD1
len: 15
j_gene: TRBJ2-7
v_gene: TRBV18

CDR3aa: CASSQTLKQGIGEQFF
d_gene: TRBD1
len: 16
j_gene: TRBJ2-1
v_gene: TRBV4-1

CDR3aa: CAWSGGRDEKLFF
d_gene: NA
len: 13
j_gene: TRBJ1-4
v_gene: TRBV30

CDR3aa: CASSSPGGNQPQHF
d_gene: NA
len: 14
j_gene: TRBJ1-5
v_gene: TRBV7-9

CDR3aa: CATSLGRVNTEAFF
d_gene: NA
len: 14
j_gene: TRBJ1-1
v_gene: TRBV15

CDR3aa: CASSQVVRTYEQYF
d_gene: NA
len: 14
j_gene: TRBJ2-7
v_gene: TRBV4-1

CDR3aa: CSVEEYGTGELFF
d_gene: NA
len: 13
j_gene: TRBJ2-2
v_gene: TRBV29-1

CDR3aa: CASSLSPGGYGYTF
d_gene: NA
len: 14
j_gene: TRBJ1-2
v_gene: TRBV27

CDR3aa: CAWSVQGHTEAFF
d_gene: NA
len: 13
j_gene: TRBJ1-1
v_gene: TRBV30